The 32 T cell receptor beta chains listed next were all sequenced from one sample in a study of blood T cell repertoires in COVID-19. Data came from immunoSEQ multiplex PCR; TCRdb stores just in-frame clones and leaves some out. The sample includes about 270,000 clones, 75% to 90% seen only once; the top ten take about 11%. The sequenced material came from peripheral blood. The receptors were gathered from a woman in her sixties or seventies with acute or convalescent COVID-19.

This rearrangement joins TRBV7-2 to TRBJ1-2, with TRBD1 identical over 7 bases. In germline, CDR1 is SGHTA, CDR2 FQGNSA. The CDR3 loop spans 14 amino acids. Unmatched junction bases numbered 0, after V lost 2 bases and J lost 0 bases. CDR3 in DNA: TGTGCCAGCAGCTTACAGGGGGCTAACTATGGCTACACCTTC. It yields the protein CASSLQGANYGYTF.

The chain couples TRBV27 to TRBJ1-1; D unresolved. V lost 6 bases and J 0 bases, leaving 11 bases between the germline ends. This CDR3 region has 14 residues. The V gene's germline CDR1 is MNHEY and CDR2 SMNVEV (reference sequence). This CDR3 reads CASSPDTLNTEAFF. For the CDR3, the DNA is TGTGCCAGCAGCCCTGACACCCTGAACACTGAAGCTTTCTTT.

This clone came up a few times. The J gene is TRBJ1-5, the V gene TRBV19; no clear D. This CDR3 is 13 amino acids long. Germline V CDR1 and CDR2: LNHDA, SQIVND (reference sequence). Trimming took off 3 bases at V and 5 bases at J, with 8 bases between the two ends. In DNA, the CDR3 is TGTGCCAGTAGTATGTCCGCGGATCAGCCCCAGCATTTT. The encoded protein is CASSMSADQPQHF.

The chain employs TRBV3-1 (or the pseudogene TRBV3-2) and TRBJ1-2, with TRBD1 matching 7 bases. The CDR3 is 13 amino acids. Trimming took 5 bases from V and 4 from J; bases not matched to a gene: 4. The germline V gene encodes CDR1 LGHDT and CDR2 YNNKEL (reference sequence). CDR3 sequence: CASSSDRAYGYTF. Written as DNA, the CDR3 is TGTGCCAGCAGCTCTGACAGGGCCTATGGCTACACCTTC.

The J gene is TRBJ1-5, the V gene TRBV3-1 (or the pseudogene TRBV3-2); TRBD1 is a possible D gene (6 bases). There are 15 residues in the CDR3. V shed 0 bases and J shed 0 bases, with 6 bases lying between them. Germline-derived CDR1 and CDR2 are LGHDT and YNNKEL (reference sequence). The CDR3 DNA is TGTGCCAGCAGCCAAGACAGGGGTAGCAATCAGCCCCAGCATTTT. This codes for CASSQDRGSNQPQHF.

The rearrangement links TRBV27 to TRBJ1-2, with 7 bases that match TRBD1. CDR3 size: 11 residues. Germline lookup yields CDR1 MNHEY and CDR2 SMNVEV (reference sequence). Trimming took 8 bases from V and 8 from J; bases not matched to a gene: 5. In DNA form, the CDR3 reads TGTGCCAGCCAGGGGGTGAGAGGCTACACCTTC. Its translation is CASQGVRGYTF.

This chain joins TRBV24-1 and TRBJ2-5; the D gene is possibly TRBD2 (7 bases). The CDR3 consists of 16 residues. V was cut by 3 bases and J by 2 bases, with 15 bases left in between. Germline loops: CDR1 KGHDR, CDR2 SFDVKD. Here the CDR3 DNA reads TGTGCCACCAGTGATCCCTGGGGGGGGGCACAAGAGACCCAGTACTTC. Translated: CATSDPWGGAQETQYF.

The rearrangement uses TRBV7-2 and TRBJ1-5; D is perhaps TRBD1 (5 bases). Germline values: CDR1 SGHTA, CDR2 FQGNSA. The CDR3 sequence is 14 residues long. V shed 4 bases and J shed 11 bases, with 18 bases lying between them. As DNA, the CDR3 is TGTGCCAGCAGCTACCGACAGCCCCAAGGTACCCAGCATTTT. This sequence encodes CASSYRQPQGTQHF.

The chain carries TRBV5-1 and TRBJ2-1; 11 nucleotides align to TRBD1. J lost 3 bases, V lost 4 bases, and 3 bases had no gene match. The CDR3 spans 15 residues. The V gene's germline CDR1 is SGHRS and CDR2 YFSETQ. DNA of the CDR3: TGCGCCAGCAGCGAGGGGACAGGGGGCTACAATGAGCAGTTCTTC. This codes for CASSEGTGGYNEQFF.

The chain employs TRBV3-1 (or the pseudogene TRBV3-2) and TRBJ1-4; 9 nucleotides line up with TRBD1. Germline V gene lookup returns CDR1 LGHDT and CDR2 YNNKEL (reference sequence). CDR3 length equals 16 residues. The V gene end was trimmed by 4 bases and the J gene end by 10 bases; junction bases not matched to a gene: 13. The CDR3 region has the DNA TGTGCCAGCAGCCTTTCTAAGGGACAGGGAGTAGGAAAACTGTTTTTT. Amino acid sequence: CASSLSKGQGVGKLFF.

The rearrangement links TRBV19 to TRBJ1-1; possible D gene TRBD1, 5 bases. Germline CDR1 and CDR2: LNHDA and SQIVND (reference sequence). The CDR3 totals 14 residues. V dropped 6 bases and J dropped 4 bases, with 15 bases sitting between them. CDR3 DNA sequence: TGTGCCAGTAGCCCCAGGGTATTGACCACTGAAGCTTTCTTT. Protein sequence: CASSPRVLTTEAFF.

The chain employs TRBV2 and TRBJ1-2; TRBD1 matches at 7 bases. The CDR3 loop spans 14 amino acids. J was trimmed by 8 bases and V by 2 bases; bases with no gene match: 8. The germline V gene has CDR1 SNHLY and CDR2 FYNNEI. DNA of the CDR3: TGTGCCAGCAGTGAAAGGGGGCCCGCACGGGGCTACACCTTC. The encoded protein is CASSERGPARGYTF. The variable domain in full, with the rest retrieved from reference TRBV2 and TRBJ1-2, is EPEVTQTPSHQVTQMGQEVILRCVPISNHLYFYWYRQILGQKVEFLVSFYNNEISEKSEIFDDQFSVERPDGSNFTLKIRSTKLEDSAMYFCASSERGPARGYTFGSGTRLTVV.

The chain uses TRBV2 and TRBJ2-2; 9 bases match TRBD2. V shed 4 bases and J 8 bases; nucleotides not matched to a gene: 8. Looked up from germline, CDR1 is SNHLY and CDR2 is FYNNEI. The CDR3 is 15 amino acids. The CDR3 sequence: CASSVRGGPPGELFF. DNA for the CDR3: TGTGCCAGCAGTGTGCGGGGGGGTCCTCCTGGGGAGCTGTTTTTT.

This chain joins TRBV13 and TRBJ1-3; unclear D gene. Trimming removed 4 bases from V and 5 bases from J, with 15 bases in between. The CDR3 consists of 15 residues. Germline V lookup: CDR1 PRHDT, CDR2 FYEKMQ (reference sequence). The CDR3 spells CASSWSMQLRNTIYF. CDR3 in DNA: TGTGCCAGCAGCTGGTCAATGCAGTTAAGAAACACCATATATTTT. Full variable domain (rest looked up from reference TRBV13 and TRBJ1-3): AAGVIQSPRHLIKEKRETATLKCYPIPRHDTVYWYQQGPGQDPQFLISFYEKMQSDKGSIPDRFSAQQFSDYHSELNMSSLELGDSALYFCASSWSMQLRNTIYFGEGSWLTVV.

The J gene is TRBJ1-5, the V gene TRBV18; maybe TRBD1 (5 bases). V was clipped by 0 bases and J by 2 bases, with 8 bases between them. CDR1 and CDR2 (germline): KGHSH, LQKENI. CDR3 length: 15 amino acids. In nucleotides, the CDR3 is TGTGCCAGCTCACCACCAGGGGCCGGCAATCAGCCCCAGCATTTT. Translation: CASSPPGAGNQPQHF.

The chain joins TRBV7-2 to TRBJ1-2, with 7 bases that match TRBD1. This CDR3 region has 14 residues. Per the germline V gene, CDR1 is SGHTA and CDR2 is FQGNSA. The trim removed 5 bases at V and 4 bases at J, leaving 7 bases unmatched. DNA for the CDR3: TGTGCCAGCAGCACCCGACAGGGTAGCTATGGCTACACCTTC. Its translation is CASSTRQGSYGYTF.

This chain links TRBV3-1 (or the pseudogene TRBV3-2) with TRBJ2-2; D unresolved. Between the trimmed V and J ends, which lost 4 bases and 4 bases, there was a span of 7 bases. The CDR3 runs to 13 residues. Germline V gene sequence: CDR1 LGHDT, CDR2 YNNKEL (reference sequence). CDR3 nucleotide sequence: TGTGCCAGCAGCCCAGACCTCACCGGGGAGCTGTTTTTT. Translated: CASSPDLTGELFF.

The gene calls are TRBV7-2 and TRBJ1-2; D is undetermined. The CDR3 loop spans 14 amino acids. V lost 5 bases to trimming and J lost 2 bases, with 12 bases between them. Germline loops: CDR1 SGHTA, CDR2 FQGNSA. The CDR3 sequence is CASSPGGQNYGYTF. The CDR3 DNA follows: TGTGCCAGCAGCCCAGGTGGGCAGAACTATGGCTACACCTTC.

Concerning this clone itself: The sample holds other DNA sequences that translate to the same CDR3. The chain is built from TRBV6-5 and TRBJ1-2, with 8 bases matching TRBD1. The germline V gene has CDR1 MNHEY and CDR2 SVGAGI. Trimming cost V 9 bases and J 2 bases; bases outside gene matches: 2. The CDR3 sequence is 12 residues long. CDR3 sequence reads: CASTGGNYGYTF. In DNA form, the CDR3 reads TGTGCCAGTACAGGGGGAAACTATGGCTACACCTTC.

This chain links TRBV6-5 with TRBJ1-2; D possibly corresponds to TRBD1 (5 bases). The CDR3 is 15 residues long. Trimming removed 0 bases from V and 6 bases from J, with 14 bases in between. The germline V gene has CDR1 MNHEY and CDR2 SVGAGI. Here the CDR3 DNA reads TGTGCCAGCAGTTACTCGACAGCTCCGGGCGATGGCTACACCTTC. Protein sequence: CASSYSTAPGDGYTF.

The chain employs TRBV25-1 and TRBJ2-5; D might be TRBD2 (6 bases). The CDR3 spans 16 residues. Germline CDR1 and CDR2: MGHDK and SYGVNS. Trimming took 2 bases from V and 5 from J, leaving 18 bases between them. CDR3 region: CASSEAGKGAGETQYF. CDR3 nucleotide sequence: TGTGCCAGCAGTGAAGCGGGAAAAGGGGCGGGGGAGACCCAGTACTTC.

This chain joins TRBV5-1 and TRBJ2-3; 7 nucleotides line up with TRBD1. The CDR3 covers 17 residues. Germline V gene lookup returns CDR1 SGHRS and CDR2 YFSETQ. V lost 1 base to trimming and J lost 4 bases; unmatched junction nucleotides: 12. The CDR3, as DNA: TGCGCCAGCAGCTTGCGCGGAACAGGGGCCCTATCAGATACGCAGTATTTT. It codes for CASSLRGTGALSDTQYF. Drawing the rest from reference TRBV5-1 and TRBJ2-3, the complete variable domain is KAGVTQTPRYLIKTRGQQVTLSCSPISGHRSVSWYQQTPGQGLQFLFEYFSETQRNKGNFPGRFSGRQFSNSRSEMNVSTLELGDSALYLCASSLRGTGALSDTQYFGPGTRLTVL.

This chain connects TRBV5-1 to TRBJ1-2; maybe TRBD1 (5 bases). The CDR3 runs to 14 residues. In germline, CDR1 is SGHRS, CDR2 YFSETQ. V lost 3 bases to trimming and J lost 3 bases, with 12 bases between them. This CDR3 is CASSYTGTDYGYTF. The DNA for the CDR3 is TGCGCCAGCAGCTATACCGGGACTGACTATGGCTACACCTTC.

Written as DNA, the CDR3 is TGTGCCAGCAGCTTAGGGGGTAGTCAAGAGACCCAGTACTTC. This encodes CASSLGGSQETQYF. V usage is TRBV5-4 and J usage is TRBJ2-5, with D maybe TRBD1 (6 bases). CDR1 SGHNT and CDR2 YYREEE come from the germline V gene (reference sequence). V was cut by 2 bases and J by 2 bases, with 10 bases left in between. This CDR3 spans 14 amino acids.

This clone occurred a few times. The rearrangement links TRBV2 to TRBJ2-1; the D gene is possibly TRBD2 (5 bases). CDR3 length: 12 residues. Germline CDR1 is SNHLY and CDR2 is FYNNEI. The ends were cut back, 6 bases at V and 4 bases at J, with 7 bases in the middle. The CDR3 DNA is TGTGCCAGCAGACGGGATTACAATGAGCAGTTCTTC. It translates to CASRRDYNEQFF.

The chain has TRBV11-2 and TRBJ2-1, with 7 nucleotides matching TRBD2. V lost 3 bases, J lost 4 bases, and 6 bases stayed unmatched. This CDR3 region has 15 residues. Germline CDR1 SGHAT, CDR2 FQNNGV. As DNA, the CDR3 is TGTGCCAGCAGCTTTACGAGCGGGAAGTACAATGAGCAGTTCTTC. Protein: CASSFTSGKYNEQFF.

This clone has a single count. The rearrangement joins TRBV5-1 to TRBJ2-2; the match to TRBD2 covers 10 bases. Germline values: CDR1 SGHRS, CDR2 YFSETQ. V lost 4 bases and J lost 4; bases outside the gene matches: 13. CDR3 length: 18 amino acids. The CDR3: CASSIRAGGPSSTGELFF. The CDR3 DNA reads as TGCGCCAGCAGCATAAGAGCGGGGGGGCCCTCAAGCACCGGGGAGCTGTTTTTT.

This chain joins TRBV7-9 and TRBJ1-1, with TRBD1 matching 9 bases. The CDR3 extends over 12 amino acids. The junction had 9 bases not matched to a gene; V was cut back by 10 bases and J by 9 bases. The germline V gene has CDR1 SEHNR and CDR2 FQNEAQ (reference sequence). DNA of the CDR3: TGTGCCACGCACGGACAGGGGATTAAAGCTTTCTTT. Translation gives CATHGQGIKAFF. Complete variable domain (other parts from reference TRBV7-9 and TRBJ1-1): DTGVSQNPRHKITKRGQNVTFRCDPISEHNRLYWYRQTLGQGPEFLTYFQNEAQLEKSRLLSDRFSAERPKGSFSTLEIQRTEQGDSAMYLCATHGQGIKAFFGQGTRLTVV.

The rearrangement joins TRBV6-5 to TRBJ1-2; tentatively, D is TRBD1 (5 bases). Germline CDR1 is MNHEY and CDR2 is SVGAGI. The CDR3 length is 15 residues. Deletions cut 8 bases from V and 4 bases from J, with 20 bases between. The CDR3 sequence: CASGPGGEGIYGYTF. The CDR3 nucleotides are TGTGCCAGCGGTCCCGGGGGGGAGGGCATCTATGGCTACACCTTC.

This clone was recorded only once. The genes are TRBV5-1 and TRBJ1-5, with 11 bases aligning to TRBD1. V lost 6 bases to trimming and J lost 7 bases; unmatched junction nucleotides: 6. Germline V CDR1 and CDR2: SGHRS, YFSETQ. The CDR3 has 14 amino acids. CDR3 DNA: TGCGCCAGCAAAGCTGGGACAGGGGGACAGCCCCAGCATTTT. The encoded protein is CASKAGTGGQPQHF.

The rearrangement uses TRBV20-1 and TRBJ2-7; tentative D call: TRBD1 (6 bases). V was shortened by 5 bases and J by 3 bases, with 8 bases between the two germline ends. The germline V gene encodes CDR1 DFQATT and CDR2 SNEGSKA (reference sequence). The CDR3 covers 11 residues. The CDR3: CSALDSYEQYF. The CDR3 DNA reads as TGCAGTGCTTTGGACAGCTACGAGCAGTACTTC.

J is TRBJ2-7 and V is TRBV3-1 (or the pseudogene TRBV3-2), with D unclear. The CDR3 loop spans 13 amino acids. CDR1 and CDR2 (germline): LGHDT, YNNKEL (reference sequence). The germline V and J ends were trimmed by 3 bases and 4 bases, with 10 bases remaining between them. The CDR3 protein is CASSHLEPYEQYF. CDR3 nucleotides: TGTGCCAGCAGCCACCTTGAGCCATACGAGCAGTACTTC.